This TCR beta chain was sequenced during a study of blood T cell repertoires in COVID-19. For the study at large: The analysed material was cDNA or gDNA that came from T cells, B-cell-depleted T cells, or PBMCs.

Methods used by the authors: The authors estimated nucleated cell counts from reference gene primer amplification. Using immunoSEQ multiplex PCR, the repertoire was profiled, and TCRdb retains in-frame clones only, with some absent. The V and J calls and clone size are taken from that table; D and trimming were inferred from the DNA. The table records tens of thousands of clones, roughly four fifths of them present only once. The sequence was obtained from a woman older than 75 with active or convalescent COVID-19. The sequenced material came from peripheral blood.

The chain's CDR3 is CASSLEGTTNYGYTF. CDR3 nucleotide sequence: TGTGCCAGCAGCTTAGAGGGGACAACTAACTATGGCTACACCTTC. The chain carries TRBV11-2 and TRBJ1-2; possible D gene TRBD1, 6 bases. The CDR3 has 15 residues. Trimming stripped 0 bases from V and 0 bases from J, with 8 bases between. The germline CDR1 and CDR2 sequences are SGHAT and FQNNGV.